The entry below gives a single T cell receptor beta chain sequence along with its context. Antigen specificity is unknown. CDR1 and CDR2 (germline): SGHTA, FQGTGA. This CDR3 region has 15 residues. V dropped 1 base and J dropped 5 bases, with 12 bases sitting between them. The data are from a study of T cell responses to AZD1222 COVID-19 vaccine. Study-wide points: Baseline serology detected seropositivity in only 5 to 7 AZD1222 recipients. Nearly half of unique spike-specific TCRs reportedly avoided B.1.351 and B.1.1.7 mutated regions. Donors in the cohort were predominantly white British and more often female, and clonal diversity was possibly underestimated.

Measured with immunoSEQ multiplex PCR; TCRdb has only the in-frame clones, and not every one. The data contain approximately 150,000 clones, around 90% of them singletons. The sequence came from an adult who received the AZD1222 COVID-19 vaccine. V is TRBV7-3 and J is TRBJ2-1, with D hard to call. The sample in question was peripheral blood, obtained 28 days after the second AZD1222 dose. The CDR3 here is CASSLSGLTDNEQFF. CDR3 sequence (DNA): TGTGCCAGCAGCTTAAGCGGCTTGACGGACAATGAGCAGTTCTTC.